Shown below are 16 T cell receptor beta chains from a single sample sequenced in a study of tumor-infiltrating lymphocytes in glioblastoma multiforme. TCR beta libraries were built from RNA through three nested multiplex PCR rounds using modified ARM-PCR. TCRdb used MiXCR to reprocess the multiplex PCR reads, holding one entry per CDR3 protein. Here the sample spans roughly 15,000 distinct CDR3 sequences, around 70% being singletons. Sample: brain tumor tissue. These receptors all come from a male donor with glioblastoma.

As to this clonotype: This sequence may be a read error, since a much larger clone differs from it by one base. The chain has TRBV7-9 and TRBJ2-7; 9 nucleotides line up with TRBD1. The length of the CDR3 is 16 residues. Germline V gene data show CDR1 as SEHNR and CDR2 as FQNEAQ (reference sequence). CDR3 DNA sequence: TGTGCCAGCAGGAACACGAGACAGGGGGTAACCTACGAGCAGCACTTC. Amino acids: CASRNTRQGVTYEQHF.

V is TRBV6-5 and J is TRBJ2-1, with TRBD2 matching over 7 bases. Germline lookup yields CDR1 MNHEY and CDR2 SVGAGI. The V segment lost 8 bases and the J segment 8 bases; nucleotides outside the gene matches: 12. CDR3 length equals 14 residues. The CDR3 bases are TGTGCCAGCGTGTCGGGCGGGAGCGGCTATGAGCAGTTCTTC. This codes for CASVSGGSGYEQFF.

The CDR3 region has the DNA TGTGCAGTCAGTGAGTCGGGACAGGGGCAGTACTTC. Translated, it gives CAVSESGQGQYF. V and J are TRBV10-3 and TRBJ2-7; TRBD1 matches 9 bases. The germline V gene has CDR1 ENHRY and CDR2 SYGVKD. This CDR3 has 12 residues.

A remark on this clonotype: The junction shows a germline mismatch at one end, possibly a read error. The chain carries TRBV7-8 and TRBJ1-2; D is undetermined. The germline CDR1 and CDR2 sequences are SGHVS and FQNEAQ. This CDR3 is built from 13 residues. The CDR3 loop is CASSTRANYGHTF. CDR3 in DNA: TGTGCCAGCAGCACAAGAGCTAACTATGGCCACACCTTC.

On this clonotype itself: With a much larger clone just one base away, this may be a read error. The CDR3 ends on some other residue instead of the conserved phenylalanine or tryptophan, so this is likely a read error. In DNA form, the CDR3 reads TGTGCCAGCAGCCCCGGACATGGTGAGCAGTTCCTC. Protein: CASSPGHGEQFL. The rearrangement joins TRBV11-3 to TRBJ2-1; possible D gene TRBD1, 5 bases. The germline V gene encodes CDR1 SGHNT and CDR2 YENEEA. The germline V and J ends were trimmed by 5 bases and 9 bases, with 11 bases remaining between them. The length of the CDR3 is 12 residues.

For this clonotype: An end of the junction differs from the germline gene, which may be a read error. The CDR3: CASILVQVVALF. As DNA, the CDR3 is TGTGCCAGCATCTTAGTACAGGTGGTAGCTTTATTT. This sequence joins TRBV11-2 and TRBJ1-1; D might be TRBD1 (5 bases). CDR3 length: 12 residues. Germline V gene sequence: CDR1 SGHAT, CDR2 FQNNGV.

The CDR3, as DNA: TGTGCCTGGAGTATGGGATTTAACTATGGCTACACCTTC. Translated, it gives CAWSMGFNYGYTF. The rearrangement uses TRBV30 and TRBJ1-2; D unresolved. Germline V gene lookup returns CDR1 GTSNPN and CDR2 SVGIG (reference sequence). CDR3 size: 13 residues. The V end was cut by 2 bases, the J end by 1 base, with 8 bases between.

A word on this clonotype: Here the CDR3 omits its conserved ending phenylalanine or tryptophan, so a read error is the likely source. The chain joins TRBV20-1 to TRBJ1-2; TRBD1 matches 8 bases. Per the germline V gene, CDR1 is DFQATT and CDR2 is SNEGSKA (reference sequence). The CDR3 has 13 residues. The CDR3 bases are TGCAATACTAGAGATAGGACAGGGAATGGCTACACCTCC. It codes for CNTRDRTGNGYTS.

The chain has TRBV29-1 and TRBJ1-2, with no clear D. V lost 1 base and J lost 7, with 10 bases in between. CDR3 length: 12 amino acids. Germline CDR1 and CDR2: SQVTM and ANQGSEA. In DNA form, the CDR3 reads TGCAGCGTTGAAGTCAGGTTCGGTGGCTACACCTTC. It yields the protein CSVEVRFGGYTF.

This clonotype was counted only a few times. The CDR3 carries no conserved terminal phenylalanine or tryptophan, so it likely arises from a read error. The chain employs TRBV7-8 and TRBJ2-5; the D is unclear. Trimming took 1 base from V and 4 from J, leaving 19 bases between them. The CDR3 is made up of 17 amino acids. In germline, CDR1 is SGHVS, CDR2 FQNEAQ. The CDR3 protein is CASSLGARLSVRETQYL. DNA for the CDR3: TGTGCCAGCAGCTTAGGTGCCCGGCTCTCAGTACGAGAGACCCAGTACCTC.

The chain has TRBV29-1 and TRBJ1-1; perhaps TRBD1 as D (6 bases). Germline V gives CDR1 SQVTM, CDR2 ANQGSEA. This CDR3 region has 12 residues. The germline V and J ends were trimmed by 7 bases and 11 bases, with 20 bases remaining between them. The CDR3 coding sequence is TGCAGCGGGAAAGAGGCGGGGGCGGAGGCTTTCTTT. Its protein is CSGKEAGAEAFF.

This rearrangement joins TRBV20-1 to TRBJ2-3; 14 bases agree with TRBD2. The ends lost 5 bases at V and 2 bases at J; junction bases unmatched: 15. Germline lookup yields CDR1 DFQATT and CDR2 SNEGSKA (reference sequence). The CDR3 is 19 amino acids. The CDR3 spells CSAGKRGLAGAPDTDTQYF. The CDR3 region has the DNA TGCAGTGCTGGTAAAAGGGGACTAGCGGGGGCCCCTGACACAGATACGCAGTATTTT.

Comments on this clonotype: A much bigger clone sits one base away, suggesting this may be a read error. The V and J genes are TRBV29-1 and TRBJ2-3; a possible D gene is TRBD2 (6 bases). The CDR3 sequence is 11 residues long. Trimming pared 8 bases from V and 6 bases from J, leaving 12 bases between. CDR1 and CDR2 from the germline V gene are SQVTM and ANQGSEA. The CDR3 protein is CSCPGVDTQYF. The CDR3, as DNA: TGCAGCTGCCCGGGGGTGGATACGCAGTATTTT.

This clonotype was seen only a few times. Here the CDR3 reads CASSSWLAGGRFGEQYF. CDR3 coding DNA: TGTGCCAGCAGCTCTTGGCTAGCGGGAGGGCGTTTCGGCGAGCAGTACTTC. The V and J genes are TRBV5-6 and TRBJ2-7; 12 bases agree with TRBD2. Germline V gene data show CDR1 as SGHDT and CDR2 as YYEEEE. This CDR3 comprises 17 residues. The J segment lost 6 bases and the V segment lost 3 bases, leaving 13 bases of the junction unmatched.

For the CDR3, the DNA is TGTGCCAGCACCGGACAGGGGGCTAATGAGCAGTACTTC. As protein: CASTGQGANEQYF. The chain couples TRBV6-2 or TRBV6-3 to TRBJ2-7, with 11 bases lining up with TRBD1. Germline loops: CDR1 MNHEY, CDR2 SVGEGT. V shed 7 bases and J 7 bases; nucleotides not matched to a gene: 6. The CDR3 loop spans 13 amino acids.

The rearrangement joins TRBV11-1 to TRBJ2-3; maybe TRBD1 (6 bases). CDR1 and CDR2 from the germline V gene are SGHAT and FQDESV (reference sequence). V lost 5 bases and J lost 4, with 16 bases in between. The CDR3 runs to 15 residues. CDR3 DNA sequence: TGTGCCAGCAGCAGGGGGACCCCTGGGGCAGATACGCAGTATTTT. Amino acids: CASSRGTPGADTQYF.